This T cell receptor beta chain was profiled in a study of OX40 agonist ivuxolimab in advanced cancers. Study results and caveats: CD8+ T cells were the subset that, on average, had more expanded clones than CD4+.

Turning to this clone: The antigen remains undetermined.

Libraries were prepared by immunoSEQ multiplex PCR; TCRdb keeps only in-frame clonotypes and omits some of them. The sample lists roughly 25,000 clones; over 70% were seen once. Germline V gene data show CDR1 as SGHRS and CDR2 as YFSETQ. The ends were cut back, 4 bases at V and 6 bases at J, with 17 bases in the middle. The CDR3 has 14 amino acids. This TCR was sampled from an adult with an advanced solid tumor such as melanoma, head and neck, liver or kidney cancer. The sample in question was CD4+ or CD8+ T cells sorted from blood, obtained in a trial of the OX40 agonist ivuxolimab. The V call is TRBV5-1, the J call TRBJ2-7, with a possible D match to TRBD1 (6 bases). CDR3 region: CASSVDLRGREQYF. DNA for the CDR3: TGCGCCAGCAGCGTGGATCTCAGGGGCCGCGAGCAGTACTTC.